This TCR beta chain is drawn from a study of metastatic and nonmetastatic thyroid tumors. Across the study: From malignant and benign thyroid patients, repertoires in blood and in tumor or nodule tissue were compared. Study-wide results and caveats: Reported TCR beta diversity, measured in blood and tumor, was significantly higher for malignant thyroid tumors than for benign nodules.

This clone was counted at least ten times. No antigen is known for it. Every patient was untreated before thyroid surgery. Methods used by the authors: A classifier of distant metastasis in papillary thyroid cancer was built from CDR3 differences (across clinicopathological groups). TCRdb called clones again from the PCR reads with MiXCR. TCRdb, rather than the study authors, made the V and J calls. This table has tens of thousands of clones, 20% to 25% appearing once. V shed 2 bases, J shed 0 bases, and the junction held 0 bases outside the gene matches. The CDR3 runs to 15 residues. Germline assignment: CDR1 SGHTA and CDR2 FQGTGA.

The chain uses TRBV7-3 and TRBJ2-1, with 8 bases identical to TRBD2. This TCR came from a female donor with papillary thyroid cancer or a benign thyroid nodule (not recorded which). Some clones in this sample may be carry-over from other donors' samples. The sequenced sample was blood. The CDR3 protein is CASSLLAGSYNEQFF. The DNA for the CDR3 is TGTGCCAGCAGCTTACTAGCGGGCTCCTACAATGAGCAGTTCTTC.